The rows below give T cell receptor beta chains drawn from one sample of a study of response to subunit inactivated influenza vaccine. TCRdb reprocessed the RT-PCR reads via MiXCR and lists one record per CDR3 protein. The sample has about 520,000 distinct CDR3 sequences; approximately 7.8% are singletons. This material consisted of PBMCs from blood, taken less than 25 months after vaccination. Receptor source: a man aged 50 to 69 who received an inactivated influenza vaccine. Each CDR3 is given with its conserved first and last residue. The order of the fields is D gene, CDR3 length, J gene, V gene, clone size, CDR3 protein, CDR3 DNA. D genes are given only for firm matches. Clone size is shown for a subset of rows, as once, few, many or a class of expanded clone.

d_call: NA; cdr3_length: 16; j_call: TRBJ2-1; v_call: TRBV29-1; clone_size: many; cdr3_aa: CSVAYLDLLIRNEQFF; cdr3_nt: TGCAGCGTTGCCTACCTGGACTTGTTGATTCGCAATGAGCAGTTCTTC
d_call: TRBD2; cdr3_length: 14; j_call: TRBJ2-2; v_call: TRBV13; clone_size: few; cdr3_aa: CASRAGVYTGELFF; cdr3_nt: TGTGCCAGCAGGGCGGGGGTCTACACCGGGGAGCTGTTTTTT
d_call: NA; cdr3_length: 15; j_call: TRBJ1-5; v_call: TRBV12-3/TRBV12-4; clone_size: NA; cdr3_aa: CASSSQGLGNQPQHF; cdr3_nt: TGTGCCAGCAGTTCTCAGGGCCTAGGAAATCAGCCCCAGCATTTT
d_call: TRBD2; cdr3_length: 19; j_call: TRBJ2-5; v_call: TRBV4-3; clone_size: NA; cdr3_aa: CASSQALIAGGGNQETQYF; cdr3_nt: TGCGCCAGCAGCCAAGCTCTTATAGCGGGAGGAGGGAACCAAGAGACCCAGTACTTC
d_call: NA; cdr3_length: 13; j_call: TRBJ2-2; v_call: TRBV19; clone_size: NA; cdr3_aa: CASSIGDTGELFF; cdr3_nt: TGTGCCAGTAGTATAGGTGACACCGGGGAGCTGTTTTTT
d_call: TRBD1; cdr3_length: 14; j_call: TRBJ2-7; v_call: TRBV12-3/TRBV12-4; clone_size: few; cdr3_aa: CASSLLDREYEQYF; cdr3_nt: TGTGCCAGCAGTTTACTCGACAGGGAATACGAGCAGTACTTC
d_call: TRBD2; cdr3_length: 16; j_call: TRBJ2-1; v_call: TRBV9; clone_size: many; cdr3_aa: CASSAYFGGSYNEQFF; cdr3_nt: TGTGCCAGCAGCGCCTATTTCGGGGGGTCCTACAATGAGCAGTTCTTC
d_call: NA; cdr3_length: 16; j_call: TRBJ1-2; v_call: TRBV12-3/TRBV12-4; clone_size: many; cdr3_aa: CASSLGAAVGNYGYTF; cdr3_nt: TGTGCCAGCAGTTTAGGGGCGGCGGTTGGTAACTATGGCTACACCTTC
d_call: TRBD2; cdr3_length: 15; j_call: TRBJ2-3; v_call: TRBV5-5; clone_size: NA; cdr3_aa: CASSFWGGGADTQYF; cdr3_nt: TGTGCCAGCAGCTTCTGGGGGGGAGGCGCAGATACGCAGTATTTT
d_call: NA; cdr3_length: 14; j_call: TRBJ2-5; v_call: TRBV28; clone_size: NA; cdr3_aa: CASSPSYSGETQYF; cdr3_nt: TGTGCCAGCAGTCCGAGTTACTCGGGGGAGACCCAGTACTTC
d_call: TRBD1; cdr3_length: 15; j_call: TRBJ1-3; v_call: TRBV5-6; clone_size: NA; cdr3_aa: CASSPVGTAGNTIYF; cdr3_nt: TGTGCCAGCAGCCCAGTAGGGACAGCTGGAAACACCATATATTTT
d_call: TRBD1; cdr3_length: 12; j_call: TRBJ2-7; v_call: TRBV2; clone_size: few; cdr3_aa: CASRTGGYEQYF; cdr3_nt: TGTGCCAGCAGGACAGGGGGCTACGAGCAGTACTTC
d_call: TRBD2; cdr3_length: 17; j_call: TRBJ2-1; v_call: TRBV10-2; clone_size: NA; cdr3_aa: CASLKDRTSGSRNEQFF; cdr3_nt: TGCGCCAGCCTCAAAGACCGGACTAGCGGGAGCCGAAATGAGCAGTTCTTC
d_call: NA; cdr3_length: 14; j_call: TRBJ2-7; v_call: TRBV6-2/TRBV6-3; clone_size: NA; cdr3_aa: CASSIPQISYEQYF; cdr3_nt: TGTGCCAGCAGTATTCCACAGATCTCCTACGAGCAGTACTTC
d_call: NA; cdr3_length: 12; j_call: TRBJ2-2; v_call: TRBV7-2; clone_size: few; cdr3_aa: CASSLELWELFF; cdr3_nt: TGTGCCAGCAGCTTAGAGTTGTGGGAGCTGTTTTTT
d_call: TRBD1; cdr3_length: 13; j_call: TRBJ1-1; v_call: TRBV10-3; clone_size: NA; cdr3_aa: CAIRTGELTEAFF; cdr3_nt: TGTGCCATCAGGACAGGGGAGCTGACTGAAGCTTTCTTT